The 30 T cell receptor beta chains below all came from one sample that was sequenced in a study of spatial heterogeneity in lung cancer (dated by TCRdb to between 2018 and 2021). Reading the label with the study, this specimen's time point is: blood at routine non-recurrence follow-up after resection. The library was generated by 5' RACE. TCRdb names NextSeq 500 as the instrument used. TCRdb trimmed public reads at Q25 via fastp, called clones via MiXCR and kept in-frame beta chains. Duplicate CDR3 protein sequences are folded into a single record with the most common DNA and genes. The sample table shows 35,000 to 45,000 distinct CDR3 sequences, and approximately 8% are seen once. Roughly 8.8% of the sample belongs to the ten largest clones. The sequences come from PBMCs, collected at follow-up. These receptors were taken from a male donor with early-stage non-small cell lung cancer.

At least ten counts were recorded for this clonotype. The V and J genes are TRBV5-1 and TRBJ1-1, with D possibly matching TRBD1 (5 bases). This CDR3 contains 14 residues. Trimming stripped 2 bases from V and 2 bases from J, with 10 bases between. In germline, CDR1 is SGHRS, CDR2 YFSETQ. The CDR3 DNA reads TGCGCCAGCAGCTTTGCAGGGTTAAACACTGAAGCTTTCTTT. Translation: CASSFAGLNTEAFF.

This clonotype was detected many times. The chain uses TRBV7-2 and TRBJ2-1, with D perhaps TRBD2 (6 bases). The CDR3 runs to 14 residues. Per the germline V gene, CDR1 is SGHTA and CDR2 is FQGNSA. Trimming removed 5 bases from V and 7 bases from J, with 15 bases in between. The DNA for the CDR3 is TGTGCCAGCAGCCGAGGAGGGTATATAAATGAGCAGTTCTTC. This sequence encodes CASSRGGYINEQFF.

For this clonotype: It may be a read error: a sequence one base away is much more abundant. V and J are TRBV6-5 and TRBJ2-3; 11 nucleotides align to TRBD2. Germline lookup yields CDR1 MNHEY and CDR2 SVGAGI. Losses at the gene ends were 6 bases for V and 1 base for J; bases not matched to a gene: 9. This CDR3 is built from 17 residues. The CDR3 DNA is TGTGCCAGCAGCCGGTCTAGCGGGGGGCCGCGCACAGATACGCAGTATTTT. Translating it yields CASSRSSGGPRTDTQYF.

There are many counts of this clonotype. CDR3 amino acids: CASSNLGNVNYGYTF. CDR3 coding DNA: TGTGCCAGCAGTAACCTGGGTAACGTTAACTATGGCTACACCTTC. This sequence joins TRBV6-6 and TRBJ1-2; D call uncertain. Germline V CDR1 and CDR2: MNHNY, SVGAGI (reference sequence). V gave up 5 bases and J gave up 1 base, with 14 bases separating them. CDR3 length: 15 amino acids.

V gene TRBV3-1 combines with J gene TRBJ2-7; TRBD2 might be the D (5 bases). CDR1 is LGHDT, CDR2 YNNKEL, per germline (reference sequence). The CDR3 spans 16 residues. Trimming cost V 5 bases and J 0 bases, with 17 bases left between them. CDR3 sequence: CASSSRETGSSYEQYF. The CDR3 DNA sequence: TGTGCCAGCAGCTCCCGCGAGACGGGGAGCTCCTACGAGCAGTACTTC.

This clonotype was detected ten times or more. The chain joins TRBV6-1 to TRBJ1-1; D uncertain. V was clipped by 4 bases and J by 5 bases, with 11 bases between them. Germline loops: CDR1 MNHNS, CDR2 SASEGT. This CDR3 has 13 amino acids. The DNA of the CDR3 is TGTGCCAGCAGTGCTACAGAAGTAACTGAAGCTTTCTTT. This codes for CASSATEVTEAFF.

The chain employs TRBV12-3 or TRBV12-4 and TRBJ2-7; 12 bases fit TRBD2. The CDR3 has 17 residues. V lost 2 bases to trimming and J lost 4 bases; unmatched junction nucleotides: 9. CDR3 residues: CASSLRGLAGTDYEQYF. The CDR3 nucleotides read TGTGCCAGCAGTTTAAGAGGACTAGCGGGGACAGATTACGAGCAGTACTTC.

This clonotype occurred many times. The gene calls are TRBV30 and TRBJ1-2; 9 bases map to TRBD1. This CDR3 is built from 14 residues. The junction had 7 bases not matched to a gene; V was cut back by 0 bases and J by 8 bases. Germline CDR1 GTSNPN, CDR2 SVGIG (reference sequence). CDR3: CAWSVTQGARGYTF. The CDR3 coding sequence is TGTGCCTGGAGTGTAACACAGGGGGCGAGGGGCTACACCTTC.

A few counts support this clonotype. This rearrangement joins TRBV18 to TRBJ2-5, with 8 bases lining up with TRBD1. Germline CDR1 reads KGHSH; CDR2 reads LQKENI. Losses at the gene ends were 3 bases for V and 4 bases for J; bases not matched to a gene: 1. The CDR3 covers 13 residues. The CDR3 nucleotides are TGTGCCAGCTCACCCGGACAGGGAGAGACCCAGTACTTC. Its protein is CASSPGQGETQYF.

This clonotype was seen at least ten times. The genes are TRBV12-5 and TRBJ2-5; no firm D call. Germline assignment: CDR1 LGHNT and CDR2 FRNRAP. The CDR3 runs to 11 residues. V lost 2 bases and J 4 bases, leaving 2 bases between the germline ends. Here the CDR3 reads CASGLLETQYF. As DNA, the CDR3 is TGTGCTAGTGGTTTGTTAGAGACCCAGTACTTC.

This clonotype was observed a handful of times. J is TRBJ1-1 and V is TRBV19; 8 bases map to TRBD1. V lost 6 bases, J lost 3 bases, and 6 bases stayed unmatched. Germline V CDR1 and CDR2: LNHDA, SQIVND (reference sequence). This CDR3 is 14 amino acids long. Written as DNA, the CDR3 is TGTGCCAGTAGCAACAGGGACAGGTACACTGAAGCTTTCTTT. Translated: CASSNRDRYTEAFF.

This clonotype occurred many times. The V gene is TRBV7-9, the J gene TRBJ1-2; D is unresolved. V gave up 3 bases and J gave up 7 bases, with 12 bases separating them. This CDR3 spans 13 amino acids. Germline values: CDR1 SEHNR, CDR2 FQNEAQ (reference sequence). CDR3 protein: CASSFKLGGGYTF. The CDR3 region has the DNA TGTGCCAGCAGCTTTAAGTTGGGCGGTGGCTACACCTTC.

This clonotype was counted ten times or more. CDR3 DNA: TGCGCCAGCAGCTTGGTCCAACCCAGCAGGGATACGCAGTATTTT. This codes for CASSLVQPSRDTQYF. V usage is TRBV5-1 and J usage is TRBJ2-3, with D hard to call. The CDR3 totals 15 residues. Germline CDR1 reads SGHRS; CDR2 reads YFSETQ. Deletions cut 0 bases from V and 6 bases from J, with 14 bases between.

Many counts were recorded for this clonotype. The chain carries TRBV20-1 and TRBJ2-7; 11 nucleotides align to TRBD2. The CDR3 runs to 14 residues. Germline loops: CDR1 DFQATT, CDR2 SNEGSKA (reference sequence). V trimming: 5 bases; J trimming: 2 bases; junction bases outside the gene matches: 5. The CDR3 region has the DNA TGCAGTGCTTCGACTAGCGGGGACCCCTACGAGCAGTACTTC. It specifies CSASTSGDPYEQYF.

This clonotype has a count of ten or more. The chain has TRBV25-1 and TRBJ2-1; a weak D match, TRBD1 (6 bases). Per the germline V gene, CDR1 is MGHDK and CDR2 is SYGVNS. V was cut by 5 bases and J by 2 bases, with 25 bases left in between. This CDR3 spans 19 amino acids. CDR3 coding DNA: TGTGCCAGCAGTAATTCAGGGTCTTCATTCGGGACAACCTACAATGAGCAGTTCTTC. This encodes CASSNSGSSFGTTYNEQFF.

This clonotype was seen many times. This sequence joins TRBV19 and TRBJ1-2; unclear D gene. Trimming removed 10 bases from V and 4 bases from J, with 16 bases in between. The CDR3 extends over 13 amino acids. CDR1 and CDR2 from the germline V gene are LNHDA and SQIVND (reference sequence). In nucleotides, the CDR3 is TGTGCCACTCCTTCTGGGGATGGCTATGGCTACACCTTC. Translating it yields CATPSGDGYGYTF.

J is TRBJ2-2 and V is TRBV27; D is undetermined. The ends were cut back, 10 bases at V and 0 bases at J, with 12 bases in the middle. Germline V gene sequence: CDR1 MNHEY, CDR2 SMNVEV (reference sequence). This CDR3 has 14 amino acids. The CDR3: CATFGPTNTGELFF. The CDR3 DNA reads TGTGCCACCTTCGGGCCTACGAACACCGGGGAGCTGTTTTTT.

This clonotype showed up many times. The chain combines TRBV7-6 with TRBJ1-4; 7 bases map to TRBD1. From germline, CDR1 is SGHVS and CDR2 FNYEAQ. V lost 5 bases and J lost 7; bases outside the gene matches: 10. The CDR3 is 15 amino acids. The CDR3 nucleotides are TGTGCCAGCAGCCCACGAGGGGGCCTGGGTGAAAAACTGTTTTTT. Its protein is CASSPRGGLGEKLFF.

This clonotype occurred many times. The rearrangement links TRBV27 to TRBJ1-1; no definite D call. CDR1 MNHEY and CDR2 SMNVEV come from the germline V gene (reference sequence). The ends were cut back, 6 bases at V and 6 bases at J, with 17 bases in the middle. CDR3 length: 14 residues. CDR3 nucleotides: TGTGCCAGCAGAAGTCCCGGGCTGGGCGCTGAAGCTTTCTTT. Translated: CASRSPGLGAEAFF.

This clonotype was observed at least ten times. This chain joins TRBV6-5 and TRBJ2-1, with 10 bases lining up with TRBD2. V shed 0 bases and J 6 bases; nucleotides not matched to a gene: 5. Germline CDR1 is MNHEY and CDR2 is SVGAGI. The CDR3 extends over 16 amino acids. The DNA for the CDR3 is TGTGCCAGCAGTTACTCGGCTAGCGGGGGTGGCAATGAGCAGTTCTTC. Translated: CASSYSASGGGNEQFF.

There are many counts of this clonotype. This chain joins TRBV27 and TRBJ2-2; 8 positions match TRBD1. The CDR3 is made up of 15 amino acids. With 5 bases clipped from V and 6 bases from J, the junction kept 8 bases outside the gene matches. Germline values: CDR1 MNHEY, CDR2 SMNVEV (reference sequence). The CDR3 sequence is CASSIGQGGAGELFF. Written as DNA, the CDR3 is TGTGCCAGCAGTATAGGACAGGGTGGAGCCGGGGAGCTGTTTTTT.

This clonotype was seen repeatedly, ten times or more. V gene TRBV19 combines with J gene TRBJ2-1; possibly TRBD2 for D (6 bases). The V gene lost 4 bases and the J gene lost 4 bases, with 11 bases spanning the gap. This CDR3 is built from 14 residues. In germline, CDR1 is LNHDA, CDR2 SQIVND (reference sequence). This chain's CDR3 is CASSTLAGYNEQFF. CDR3 DNA: TGTGCCAGTAGTACCCTCGCGGGGTACAATGAGCAGTTCTTC.

The chain uses TRBV5-5 and TRBJ2-1; D may match TRBD1 or TRBD2 (6 bases each). The germline CDR1 and CDR2 sequences are SGHKS and YYEKEE (reference sequence). CDR3 size: 16 residues. Trimming stripped 0 bases from V and 0 bases from J, with 10 bases between. CDR3 amino acids: CASSLEGGSSYNEQFF. The CDR3 region has the DNA TGTGCCAGCAGCTTGGAGGGGGGTAGCTCCTACAATGAGCAGTTCTTC.

This clonotype was recorded at least ten times. This rearrangement joins TRBV12-3 or TRBV12-4 to TRBJ1-1; D possibly corresponds to TRBD1 (6 bases). This CDR3 contains 13 residues. V lost 0 bases and J lost 6, with 8 bases in between. CDR3 in DNA: TGTGCCAGCAGTTTAGCCCGGACAGCTGAAGCTTTCTTT. Its translation is CASSLARTAEAFF.

In this sample, this clonotype turned up many times. The chain combines TRBV7-9 with TRBJ2-7; D is unresolved. Germline CDR1 reads SEHNR; CDR2 reads FQNEAQ (reference sequence). Trimming shortened V by 5 bases and J by 0 bases, and 8 bases separated the two germline ends. The CDR3 spans 13 residues. CDR3 protein: CASSPQSSYEQYF. CDR3 in DNA: TGTGCCAGCAGCCCACAGAGCTCCTACGAGCAGTACTTC.

Details on this clonotype: This could be a read error, since a much larger clone is one nucleotide away. V gene TRBV29-1 combines with J gene TRBJ2-7, with 8 bases matching TRBD1. Trimming cost V 5 bases and J 6 bases; bases outside gene matches: 9. This CDR3 has 13 residues. The germline CDR1 and CDR2 sequences are SQVTM and ANQGSEA. The CDR3 region is CSVWTGRYREQYF. CDR3 sequence (DNA): TGCAGCGTTTGGACAGGGCGTTATCGCGAGCAGTACTTC.

This clonotype was counted at least ten times. The chain uses TRBV27 and TRBJ2-7, with 8 bases identical to TRBD1. The CDR3 extends over 13 amino acids. Germline CDR1 MNHEY, CDR2 SMNVEV (reference sequence). J lost 1 base, V lost 4 bases, and 0 bases had no gene match. Written as DNA, the CDR3 is TGTGCCAGCAGTTGGGACAGGTCCTACGAGCAGTACTTC. Protein: CASSWDRSYEQYF.

V is TRBV10-3 and J is TRBJ2-5; 7 nucleotides line up with TRBD2. The CDR3 length is 12 residues. J gave up 9 bases and V 10 bases, and 11 bases lay outside the gene matches. Germline CDR1 and CDR2: ENHRY and SYGVKD. CDR3: CATATGGEAQYF. The CDR3 DNA reads TGTGCCACTGCCACGGGGGGTGAGGCCCAGTACTTC.

The CDR3 sequence: CASGLVLGTGVGTIEQFF. DNA of the CDR3: TGTGCTAGTGGTTTGGTACTGGGAACAGGAGTTGGTACTATTGAGCAGTTCTTC. The J gene is TRBJ2-1, the V gene TRBV12-5, with a weak D call TRBD1 (5 bases). In germline, CDR1 is LGHNT, CDR2 FRNRAP. V dropped 0 bases and J dropped 9 bases, with 24 bases sitting between them. The CDR3 is made up of 18 amino acids.

This clonotype was seen at least ten times. The rearrangement joins TRBV20-1 to TRBJ2-2, with a tentative D call TRBD1 (6 bases). V lost 6 bases, J lost 1 base, and 6 bases lay in between. The CDR3 spans 12 residues. From germline, CDR1 is DFQATT and CDR2 SNEGSKA (reference sequence). CDR3 region: CSADRNTGELFF. For the CDR3, the DNA is TGCAGTGCGGACAGGAACACCGGGGAGCTGTTTTTT.